The clone carrying this T cell receptor beta chain was seen a few times. The V gene's germline CDR1 is MNHNS and CDR2 SASEGT. This CDR3 region has 14 residues. Trimming at V came to 8 bases and at J to 2 bases, leaving 4 bases not matched to a gene. TCRdb used MiXCR to reprocess the 5' RACE reads, holding one entry per CDR3 protein. This table has 100,000 to 120,000 distinct CDR3 sequences, 10% to 15% appearing once. The sample comes from a study of early T cells in non-severe SARS-CoV-2 infection. Study at large: Bulk RNA taken from unsorted whole blood was sequenced, leaving chains unpaired.

The genes are TRBV6-1 and TRBJ2-3; 10 bases fit TRBD1. Sequenced material: whole blood, taken at baseline. The sequence was obtained from an adult who was a healthcare worker with PCR-confirmed SARS-CoV-2 infection or an uninfected control (not recorded which). The chain's CDR3 is CASSDRGFTDTQYF. Here the CDR3 DNA reads TGTGCCAGCTCGGACAGGGGGTTCACAGATACGCAGTATTTT.